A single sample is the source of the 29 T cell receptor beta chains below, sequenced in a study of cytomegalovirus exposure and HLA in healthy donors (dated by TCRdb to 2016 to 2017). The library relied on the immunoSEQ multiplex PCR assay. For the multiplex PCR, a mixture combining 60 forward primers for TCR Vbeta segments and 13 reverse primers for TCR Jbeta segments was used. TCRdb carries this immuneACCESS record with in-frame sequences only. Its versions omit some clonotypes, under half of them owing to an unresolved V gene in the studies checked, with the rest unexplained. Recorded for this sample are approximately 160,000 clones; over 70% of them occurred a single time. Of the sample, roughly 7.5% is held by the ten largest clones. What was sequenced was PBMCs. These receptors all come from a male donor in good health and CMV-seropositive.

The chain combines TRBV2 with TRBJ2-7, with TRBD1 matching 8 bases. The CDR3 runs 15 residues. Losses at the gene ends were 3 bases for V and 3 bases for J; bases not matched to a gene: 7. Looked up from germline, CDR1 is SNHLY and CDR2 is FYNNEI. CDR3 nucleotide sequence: TGTGCCAGCAGTGACTGGACAGGGAACCACTACGAGCAGTACTTC. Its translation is CASSDWTGNHYEQYF.

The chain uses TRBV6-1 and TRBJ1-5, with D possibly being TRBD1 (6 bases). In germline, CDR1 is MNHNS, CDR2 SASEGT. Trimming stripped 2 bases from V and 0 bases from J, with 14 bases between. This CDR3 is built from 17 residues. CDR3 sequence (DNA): TGTGCCAGCAGTGAATTCCCCGCAGGGGATAGCAATCAGCCCCAGCATTTT. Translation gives CASSEFPAGDSNQPQHF.

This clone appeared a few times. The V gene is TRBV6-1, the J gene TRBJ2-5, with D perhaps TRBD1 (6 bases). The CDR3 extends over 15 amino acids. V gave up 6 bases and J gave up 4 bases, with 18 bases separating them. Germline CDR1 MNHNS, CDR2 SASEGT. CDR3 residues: CASRSGSTGRETQYF. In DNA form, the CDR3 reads TGTGCCAGCAGGTCCGGGTCTACAGGGCGAGAGACCCAGTACTTC.

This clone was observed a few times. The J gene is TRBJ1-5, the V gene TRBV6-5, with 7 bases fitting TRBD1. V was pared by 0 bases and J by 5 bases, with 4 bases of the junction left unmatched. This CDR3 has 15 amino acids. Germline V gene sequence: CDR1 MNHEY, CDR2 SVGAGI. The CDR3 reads CASSYSGTGDQPQHF. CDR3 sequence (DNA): TGTGCCAGCAGTTACTCGGGTACAGGGGATCAGCCCCAGCATTTT.

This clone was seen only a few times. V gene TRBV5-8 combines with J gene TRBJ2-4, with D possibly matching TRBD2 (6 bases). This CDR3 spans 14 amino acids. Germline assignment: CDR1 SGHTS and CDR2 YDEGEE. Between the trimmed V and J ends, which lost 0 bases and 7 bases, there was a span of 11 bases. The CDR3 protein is CASSLGDGGNIQYF. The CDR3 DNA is TGTGCCAGCAGCTTGGGGGACGGAGGGAACATTCAGTACTTC.

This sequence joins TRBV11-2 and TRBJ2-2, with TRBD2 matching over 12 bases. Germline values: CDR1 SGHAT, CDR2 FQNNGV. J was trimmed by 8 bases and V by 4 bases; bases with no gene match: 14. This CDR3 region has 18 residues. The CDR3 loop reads CASSSFGLAGGRAGELFF. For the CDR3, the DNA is TGTGCCAGCAGCTCCTTCGGGCTAGCGGGGGGGCGGGCGGGGGAGCTGTTTTTT.

The CDR3 loop is CASSQNSAGLQETQYF. CDR3 in DNA: TGCGCCAGCAGCCAAAACTCCGCGGGACTCCAAGAGACCCAGTACTTC. V is TRBV4-3 and J is TRBJ2-5, with a weak D call TRBD2 (6 bases). Trimming cost V 2 bases and J 1 base, with 14 bases left between them. The V gene's germline CDR1 is LGHNA and CDR2 YSLEER. The CDR3 has 16 residues.

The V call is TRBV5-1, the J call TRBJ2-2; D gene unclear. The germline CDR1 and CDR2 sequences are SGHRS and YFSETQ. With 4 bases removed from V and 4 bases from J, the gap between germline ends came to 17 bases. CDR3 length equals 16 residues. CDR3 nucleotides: TGCGCCAGCAGCCCTGACACTTGGATTGGCACCGGGGAGCTGTTTTTT. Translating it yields CASSPDTWIGTGELFF.

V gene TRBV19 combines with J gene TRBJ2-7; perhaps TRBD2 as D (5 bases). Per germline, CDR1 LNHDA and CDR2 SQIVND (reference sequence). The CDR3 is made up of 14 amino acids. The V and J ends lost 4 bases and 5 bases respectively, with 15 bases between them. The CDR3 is CASSTERLAHEQYF. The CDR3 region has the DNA TGTGCCAGTAGTACAGAGAGGCTAGCCCACGAGCAGTACTTC.

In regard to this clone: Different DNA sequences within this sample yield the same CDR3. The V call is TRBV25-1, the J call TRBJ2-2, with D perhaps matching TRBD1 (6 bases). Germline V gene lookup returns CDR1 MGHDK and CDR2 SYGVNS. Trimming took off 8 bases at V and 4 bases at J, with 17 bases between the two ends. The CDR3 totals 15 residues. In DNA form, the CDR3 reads TGTGCCAGCTCTCCCTGGGTGGGGGCCACCGGGGAGCTGTTTTTT. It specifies CASSPWVGATGELFF.

The chain's CDR3 is CASSQPEVGAPNYGYTF. The CDR3 bases are TGTGCCAGCAGCCAACCCGAGGTAGGGGCCCCGAACTATGGCTACACCTTC. This chain joins TRBV4-2 and TRBJ1-2; possibly TRBD1 for D (5 bases). The CDR3 loop spans 17 amino acids. From germline, CDR1 is LGHNA and CDR2 YNFKEQ. Deletions cut 2 bases from V and 2 bases from J, with 18 bases between.

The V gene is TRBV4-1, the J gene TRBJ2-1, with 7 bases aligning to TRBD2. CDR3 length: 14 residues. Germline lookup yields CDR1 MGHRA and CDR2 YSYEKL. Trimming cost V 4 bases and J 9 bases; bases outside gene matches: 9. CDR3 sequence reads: CASSLREARSEQFF. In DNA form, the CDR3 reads TGCGCCAGCAGCCTTCGGGAGGCCCGGTCTGAGCAGTTCTTC.

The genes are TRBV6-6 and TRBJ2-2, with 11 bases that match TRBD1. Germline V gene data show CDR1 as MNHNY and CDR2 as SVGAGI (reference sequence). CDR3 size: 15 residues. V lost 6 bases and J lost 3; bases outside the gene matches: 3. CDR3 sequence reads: CASREDRGHTGELFF. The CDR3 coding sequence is TGTGCCAGCAGGGAGGACAGGGGGCACACCGGGGAGCTGTTTTTT.

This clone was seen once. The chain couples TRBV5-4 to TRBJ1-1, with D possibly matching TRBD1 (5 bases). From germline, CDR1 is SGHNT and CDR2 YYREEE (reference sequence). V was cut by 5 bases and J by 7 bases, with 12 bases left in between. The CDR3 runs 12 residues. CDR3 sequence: CASSQTGGEAFF. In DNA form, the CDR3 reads TGTGCCAGCAGTCAAACCGGGGGTGAAGCTTTCTTT.

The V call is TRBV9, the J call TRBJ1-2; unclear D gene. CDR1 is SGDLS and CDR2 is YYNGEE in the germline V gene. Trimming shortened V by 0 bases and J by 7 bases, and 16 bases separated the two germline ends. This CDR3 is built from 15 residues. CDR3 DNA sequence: TGTGCCAGCAGCGTAGGGGCAGGCAGCCGGGGTGGCTACACCTTC. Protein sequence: CASSVGAGSRGGYTF.

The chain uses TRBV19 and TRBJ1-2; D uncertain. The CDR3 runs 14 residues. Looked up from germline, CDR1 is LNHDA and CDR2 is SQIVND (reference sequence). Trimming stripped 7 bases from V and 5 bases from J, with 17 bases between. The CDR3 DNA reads TGTGCCAGTACAGAAAACAGCCTATGGTATGGCTACACCTTC. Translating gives CASTENSLWYGYTF.

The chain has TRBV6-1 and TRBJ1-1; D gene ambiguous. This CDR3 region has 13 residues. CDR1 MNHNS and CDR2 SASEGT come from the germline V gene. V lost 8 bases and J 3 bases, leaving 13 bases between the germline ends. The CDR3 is CASSLREDTEAFF. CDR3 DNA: TGTGCCAGCTCCCTTCGAGAGGACACTGAAGCTTTCTTT.

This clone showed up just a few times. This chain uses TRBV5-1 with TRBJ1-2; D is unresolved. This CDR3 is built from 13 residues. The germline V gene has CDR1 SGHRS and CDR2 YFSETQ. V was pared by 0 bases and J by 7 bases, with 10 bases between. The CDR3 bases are TGCGCCAGCAGCTTGGTGAGGGCCGGTGGCTACACCTTC. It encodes CASSLVRAGGYTF.

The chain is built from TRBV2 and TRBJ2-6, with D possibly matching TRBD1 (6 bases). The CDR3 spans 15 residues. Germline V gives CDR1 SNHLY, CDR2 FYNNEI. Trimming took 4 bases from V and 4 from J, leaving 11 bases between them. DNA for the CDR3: TGTGCCAGCAGTGTACAGGGTTTCGGGGCCAACGTCCTGACTTTC. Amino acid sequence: CASSVQGFGANVLTF.

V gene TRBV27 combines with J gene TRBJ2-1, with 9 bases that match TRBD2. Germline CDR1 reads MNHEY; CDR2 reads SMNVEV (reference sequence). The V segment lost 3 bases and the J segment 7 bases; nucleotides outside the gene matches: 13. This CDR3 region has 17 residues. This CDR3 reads CASSFLGRGGPGNEQFF. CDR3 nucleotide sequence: TGTGCCAGCAGTTTCCTCGGGCGGGGGGGGCCAGGGAATGAGCAGTTCTTC.

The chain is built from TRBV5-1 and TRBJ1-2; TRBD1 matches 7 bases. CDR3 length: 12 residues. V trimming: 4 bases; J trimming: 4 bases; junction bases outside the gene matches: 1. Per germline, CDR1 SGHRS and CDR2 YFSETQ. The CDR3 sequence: CASSRDSYGYTF. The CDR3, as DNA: TGCGCCAGCAGCCGGGACAGCTATGGCTACACCTTC.

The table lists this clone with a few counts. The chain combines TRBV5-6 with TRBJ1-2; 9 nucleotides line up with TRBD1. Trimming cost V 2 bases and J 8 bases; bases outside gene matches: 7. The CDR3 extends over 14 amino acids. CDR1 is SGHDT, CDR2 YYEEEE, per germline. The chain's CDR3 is CASSFRDRAGGYTF. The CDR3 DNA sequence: TGTGCCAGCAGCTTCCGGGACAGGGCGGGAGGCTACACCTTC.

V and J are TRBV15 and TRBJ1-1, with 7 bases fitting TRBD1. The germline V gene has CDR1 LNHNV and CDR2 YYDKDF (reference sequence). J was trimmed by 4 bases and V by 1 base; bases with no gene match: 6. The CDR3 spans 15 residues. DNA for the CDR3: TGTGCCACCAGCAGAGGGAGGGGGCAAGGCACTGAAGCTTTCTTT. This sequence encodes CATSRGRGQGTEAFF.

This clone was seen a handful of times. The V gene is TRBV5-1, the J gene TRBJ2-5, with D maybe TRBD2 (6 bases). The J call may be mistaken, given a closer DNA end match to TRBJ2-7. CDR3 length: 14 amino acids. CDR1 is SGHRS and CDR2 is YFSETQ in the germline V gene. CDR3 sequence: CASSLALANYEQYF. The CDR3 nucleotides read TGCGCCAGCAGCTTGGCACTAGCCAACTACGAGCAGTACTTC.

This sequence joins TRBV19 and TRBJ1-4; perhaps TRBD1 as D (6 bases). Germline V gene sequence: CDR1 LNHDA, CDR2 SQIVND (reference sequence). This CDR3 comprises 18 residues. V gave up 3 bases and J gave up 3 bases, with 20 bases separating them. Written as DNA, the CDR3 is TGTGCCAGTAGTATCGGGGCAGGGGATTGGATGTCTAATGAAAAACTGTTTTTT. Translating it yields CASSIGAGDWMSNEKLFF.

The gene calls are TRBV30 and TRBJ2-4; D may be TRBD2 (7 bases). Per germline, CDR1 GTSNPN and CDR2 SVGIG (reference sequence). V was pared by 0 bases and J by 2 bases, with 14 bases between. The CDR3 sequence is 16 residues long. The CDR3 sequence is CAWSVPRGATKNIQYF. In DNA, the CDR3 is TGTGCCTGGAGTGTACCCCGGGGGGCAACCAAAAACATTCAGTACTTC.

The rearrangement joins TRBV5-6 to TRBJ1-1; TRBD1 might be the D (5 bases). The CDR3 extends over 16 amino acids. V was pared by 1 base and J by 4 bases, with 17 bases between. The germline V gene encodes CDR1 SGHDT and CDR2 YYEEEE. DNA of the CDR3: TGTGCCAGCAGCTTGTTTGGGTCGGGGGGATCCACTGAAGCTTTCTTT. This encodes CASSLFGSGGSTEAFF.

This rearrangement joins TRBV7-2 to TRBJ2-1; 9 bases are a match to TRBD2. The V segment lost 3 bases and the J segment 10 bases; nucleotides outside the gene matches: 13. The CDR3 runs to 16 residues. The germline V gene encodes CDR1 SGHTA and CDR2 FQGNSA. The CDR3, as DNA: TGTGCCAGCAGCTTTGGTCGGCGGGGGGGCCAGGGAGAGCAGTTCTTC. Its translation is CASSFGRRGGQGEQFF.

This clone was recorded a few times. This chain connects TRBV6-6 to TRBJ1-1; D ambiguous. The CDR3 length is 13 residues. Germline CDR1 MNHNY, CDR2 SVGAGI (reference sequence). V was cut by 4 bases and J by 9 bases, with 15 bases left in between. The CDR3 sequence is CASSSTLSDQAFF. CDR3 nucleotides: TGTGCCAGCAGTTCGACATTGAGTGACCAAGCTTTCTTT.